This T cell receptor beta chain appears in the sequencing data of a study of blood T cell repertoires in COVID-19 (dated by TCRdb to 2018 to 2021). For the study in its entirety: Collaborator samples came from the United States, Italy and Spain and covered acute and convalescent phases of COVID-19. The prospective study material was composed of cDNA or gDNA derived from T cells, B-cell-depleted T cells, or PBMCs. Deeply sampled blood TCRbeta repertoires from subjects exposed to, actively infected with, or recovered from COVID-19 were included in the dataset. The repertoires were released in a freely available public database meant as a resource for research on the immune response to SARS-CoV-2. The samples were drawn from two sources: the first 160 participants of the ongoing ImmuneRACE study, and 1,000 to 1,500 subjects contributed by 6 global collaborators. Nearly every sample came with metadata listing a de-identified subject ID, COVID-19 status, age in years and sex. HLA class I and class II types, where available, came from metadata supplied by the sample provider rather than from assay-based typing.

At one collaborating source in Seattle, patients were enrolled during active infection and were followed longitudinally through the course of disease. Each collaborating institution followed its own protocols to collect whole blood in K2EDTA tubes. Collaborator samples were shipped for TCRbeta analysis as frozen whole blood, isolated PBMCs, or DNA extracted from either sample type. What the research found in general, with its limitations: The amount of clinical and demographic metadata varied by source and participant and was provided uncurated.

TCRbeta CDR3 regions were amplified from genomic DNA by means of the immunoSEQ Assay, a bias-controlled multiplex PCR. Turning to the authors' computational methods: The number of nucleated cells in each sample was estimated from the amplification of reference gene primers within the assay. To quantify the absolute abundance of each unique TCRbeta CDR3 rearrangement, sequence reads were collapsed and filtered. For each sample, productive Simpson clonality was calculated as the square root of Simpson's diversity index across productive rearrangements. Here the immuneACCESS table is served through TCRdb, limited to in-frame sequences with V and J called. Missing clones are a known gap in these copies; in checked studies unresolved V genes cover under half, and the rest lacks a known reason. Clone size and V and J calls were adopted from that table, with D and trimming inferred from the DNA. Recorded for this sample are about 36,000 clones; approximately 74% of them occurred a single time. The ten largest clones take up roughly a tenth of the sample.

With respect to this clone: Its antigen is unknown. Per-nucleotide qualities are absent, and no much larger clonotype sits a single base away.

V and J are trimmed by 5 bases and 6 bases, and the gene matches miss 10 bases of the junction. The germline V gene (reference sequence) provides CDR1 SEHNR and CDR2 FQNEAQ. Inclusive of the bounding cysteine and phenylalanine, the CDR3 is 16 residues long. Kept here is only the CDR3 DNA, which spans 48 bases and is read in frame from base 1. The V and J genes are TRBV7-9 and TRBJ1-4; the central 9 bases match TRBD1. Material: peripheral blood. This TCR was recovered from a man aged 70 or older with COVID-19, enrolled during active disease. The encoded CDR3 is CASSLGQGVSYEKLFF. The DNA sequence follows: TGTGCCAGCAGCCTGGGACAGGGAGTAAGTTATGAAAAACTGTTTTTT.